This TCR beta chain comes out of a study of T cell responses to AZD1222 COVID-19 vaccine. This clone was detected once. Here immunoSEQ multiplex PCR was the method, and the copy in TCRdb shows in-frame clones only, minus some. The sample has about 270,000 clones; around 93% are singletons. Germline V gene data show CDR1 as LGHNA and CDR2 as YSLEER. CDR3 length: 18 residues. The germline V and J ends were trimmed by 0 bases and 0 bases, with 15 bases remaining between them. The J gene is TRBJ1-3, the V gene TRBV4-3; a possible D gene is TRBD1 (6 bases). This specimen was peripheral blood, taken 28 days after the second AZD1222 dose. The source of this sequence is an adult who received the AZD1222 COVID-19 vaccine. In nucleotides, the CDR3 is TGCGCCAGCAGCCAAGAGCCCGGGGGGCCCCTCTCTGGAAACACCATATATTTT. It is translated as CASSQEPGGPLSGNTIYF.